The rows below give T cell receptor beta chains drawn from one sample of a study of blood T cell repertoires in COVID-19. Method: immunoSEQ multiplex PCR; TCRdb's copy keeps in-frame clones and lacks some. In the table there are about 28,000 clones, approximately 90% of which are singletons. The sequenced material came from peripheral blood. Source of these receptors: a human donor in a cohort sampled during active COVID-19. Both conserved end residues are part of each CDR3. The D gene is left open where the match is weak. Only some rows state a clone size, as once, few, many or a class for expanded clones.

>TRBJ1-1|TRBV27|-|-
TGTGCCAGCAGTTTATCGCGGCAGCTGAACACTGAAGCTTTCTTT
CASSLSRQLNTEAFF
>TRBJ1-1|TRBV27|-|TRBD1
TGTGCCAGTGGACAGGGGGCAGGTGAAGCTTTCTTT
CASGQGAGEAFF
>TRBJ2-2|TRBV7-9|-|-
TGTGCCAGCAGCATGCACACGGGAGTGGCCGGGGAGCTGTTTTTT
CASSMHTGVAGELFF
>TRBJ1-3|TRBV9|-|TRBD1
TGTGCCAGCAGCCCTCAGGGGGCGGGAGGAAACACCATATATTTT
CASSPQGAGGNTIYF
>TRBJ1-2|TRBV18|once|-
TGTGCCAGCTCACAGACGACAGACCCTAACTATGGCTACACCTTC
CASSQTTDPNYGYTF
>TRBJ1-2|TRBV6-6|-|-
TGTGCCAGCAGTTATTATGGGGCCAACTATGGCTACACCTTC
CASSYYGANYGYTF
>TRBJ2-1|TRBV10-3|-|TRBD2
TGTGCCATCAGTGAGTCGAGAGGCGGGAGCGCCTACAATGAGCAGTTCTTC
CAISESRGGSAYNEQFF
>TRBJ1-5|TRBV6-5|-|TRBD1
TGTGCCAGCAGACCGGGACAGTTCAATCAGCCCCAGCATTTT
CASRPGQFNQPQHF
>TRBJ2-3|TRBV5-1|-|-
TGCGCCAGCAGCTTGGGTGCACCAGTTACAGGGAGCACAGATACGCAGTATTTT
CASSLGAPVTGSTDTQYF
>TRBJ2-7|TRBV5-5|-|-
TGTGCCAGCAGCTTGTCGACAGGCTACGAGCAGTACTTC
CASSLSTGYEQYF
>TRBJ2-7|TRBV3-1/TRBV3-2|-|TRBD2
TGTGCCAGCAGCCCTGGACTAGCGGACTCCGAGCAGTACTTC
CASSPGLADSEQYF
>TRBJ2-1|TRBV25-1|-|TRBD1
TGTGCCAGCAGTGAATGGGATGCGGGACAGGGGGGCAATGAGCAGTTCTTC
CASSEWDAGQGGNEQFF
>TRBJ2-7|TRBV6-5|-|TRBD1
TGTGCCAGCAGTCCTCAGCAGGGACAGGTCTACGAGCAGTACTTC
CASSPQQGQVYEQYF
>TRBJ1-2|TRBV9|-|TRBD1
TGTGCCAGCAGACCAGGGGACAGGGGGGGAGGCTACACCTTC
CASRPGDRGGGYTF
>TRBJ2-5|TRBV6-5|-|-
TGTGCCAGCAGTTACTCGTACCAAACCGGGGAGACCCAGTACTTC
CASSYSYQTGETQYF
>TRBJ2-5|TRBV12-3/TRBV12-4|-|-
TGTGCCAGCAGTTGGAGGCGGGAGACCCAGTACTTC
CASSWRRETQYF
>TRBJ2-7|TRBV6-5|-|TRBD2
TGTGCCAGTACCGATAGCGGGGCAACCTACGAGCAGTACTTC
CASTDSGATYEQYF
>TRBJ2-1|TRBV5-1|-|TRBD2
TGCGCCAGCAGCTTGGATAGCGGGAGGGCCAGTGAGCAGTTCTTC
CASSLDSGRASEQFF
>TRBJ1-1|TRBV3-1/TRBV3-2|-|TRBD1
TGTGCCAGCAGACAGGGGGGACGGACTGAAGCTTTCTTT
CASRQGGRTEAFF
>TRBJ2-3|TRBV7-3|-|-
TGTGCCAGCAGCTTAGGGCAGGGCACAGATACGCAGTATTTT
CASSLGQGTDTQYF
>TRBJ2-7|TRBV9|-|TRBD2
TGTGCCAGCAGCCCCATGACTAGCGGGCGCACCTACGAGCAGTACTTC
CASSPMTSGRTYEQYF
>TRBJ2-7|TRBV10-3|-|-
TGTGCCATCAGTGATTTAAGCGGCCACTACGAGCAGTACTTC
CAISDLSGHYEQYF
>TRBJ2-5|TRBV1|-|-
TGCACCAGCAGCCAAGATATGGGCGGGAGAGAGACCCAGTACTTC
CTSSQDMGGRETQYF
>TRBJ2-3|TRBV5-4|-|-
TGTGCCAGCAGCTTGCGGAGCACTGGCAGCACAGATACGCAGTATTTT
CASSLRSTGSTDTQYF
>TRBJ2-7|TRBV12-3/TRBV12-4|-|-
TGTGCCAGCAGTCTCGCGCAGGGCTCCGAGCAGTACTTC
CASSLAQGSEQYF
>TRBJ2-3|TRBV11-2|-|-
TGTGCCAGCAGCTTAAACGGGAGAGTCACAGATACGCAGTATTTT
CASSLNGRVTDTQYF
>TRBJ2-2|TRBV5-1|-|-
TGCGCCAGCAGCTTGGCGGGAGTGAACACCGGGGAGCTGTTTTTT
CASSLAGVNTGELFF